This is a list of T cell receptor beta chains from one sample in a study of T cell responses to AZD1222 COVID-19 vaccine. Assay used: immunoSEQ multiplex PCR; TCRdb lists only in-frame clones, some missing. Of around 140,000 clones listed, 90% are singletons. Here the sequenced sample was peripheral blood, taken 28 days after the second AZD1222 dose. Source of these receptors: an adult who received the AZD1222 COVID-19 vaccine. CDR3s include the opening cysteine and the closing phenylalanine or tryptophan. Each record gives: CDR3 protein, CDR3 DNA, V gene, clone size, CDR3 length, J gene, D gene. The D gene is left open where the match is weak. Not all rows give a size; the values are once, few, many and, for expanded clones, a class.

CDR3 protein: CASSVGLLTNYGYTF
CDR3 DNA: TGTGCCAGCAGCGTAGGTCTTCTTACTAACTATGGCTACACCTTC
V gene: TRBV9
clone size: -
CDR3 length: 15
J gene: TRBJ1-2
D gene: -

CDR3 protein: CASSIWGNGQDGYTF
CDR3 DNA: TGTGCCAGTAGTATATGGGGGAATGGGCAAGATGGCTACACCTTC
V gene: TRBV19
clone size: few
CDR3 length: 15
J gene: TRBJ1-2
D gene: -

CDR3 protein: CASSPETRRNNEQFF
CDR3 DNA: TGTGCCAGCTCACCTGAAACTAGGCGAAACAATGAGCAGTTCTTC
V gene: TRBV18
clone size: -
CDR3 length: 15
J gene: TRBJ2-1
D gene: -

CDR3 protein: CASSSGYGYTF
CDR3 DNA: TGTGCCAGCAGTTCTGGTTATGGCTACACCTTC
V gene: TRBV28
clone size: once
CDR3 length: 11
J gene: TRBJ1-2
D gene: -

CDR3 protein: CASRGGTGNTEAFF
CDR3 DNA: TGTGCCAGCAGAGGGGGGACAGGGAACACTGAAGCTTTCTTT
V gene: TRBV28
clone size: -
CDR3 length: 14
J gene: TRBJ1-1
D gene: TRBD1

CDR3 protein: CASSFGLPDAAYEQYF
CDR3 DNA: TGTGCCAGCAGCTTTGGTTTGCCCGACGCGGCCTACGAGCAGTACTTC
V gene: TRBV13
clone size: -
CDR3 length: 16
J gene: TRBJ2-7
D gene: -

CDR3 protein: CASSDLQPGQGATLNHTGELFF
CDR3 DNA: TGTGCCAGCAGTGACCTTCAACCGGGACAGGGGGCAACACTTAATCACACCGGGGAGCTGTTTTTT
V gene: TRBV6-4
clone size: -
CDR3 length: 22
J gene: TRBJ2-2
D gene: TRBD1

CDR3 protein: CASSPGQGSGANVLTF
CDR3 DNA: TGTGCCAGCAGCCCGGGACAGGGCTCTGGGGCCAACGTCCTGACTTTC
V gene: TRBV7-7
clone size: -
CDR3 length: 16
J gene: TRBJ2-6
D gene: TRBD1

CDR3 protein: CASSKVREQGTEAFF
CDR3 DNA: TGTGCCAGCAGCAAAGTTAGGGAACAGGGCACTGAAGCTTTCTTT
V gene: TRBV21-1
clone size: -
CDR3 length: 15
J gene: TRBJ1-1
D gene: -

CDR3 protein: CATSGWTGDGETQYF
CDR3 DNA: TGTGCCACCAGTGGCTGGACAGGGGATGGGGAGACCCAGTACTTC
V gene: TRBV24-1
clone size: -
CDR3 length: 15
J gene: TRBJ2-5
D gene: TRBD1

CDR3 protein: CASSLASLTGGTNYGYTF
CDR3 DNA: TGTGCCAGCAGCTTGGCTTCCTTAACTGGCGGTACTAACTATGGCTACACCTTC
V gene: TRBV5-6
clone size: -
CDR3 length: 18
J gene: TRBJ1-2
D gene: -

CDR3 protein: CASSQGQSNYGYTF
CDR3 DNA: TGCGCCAGCAGCCAGGGACAGTCTAACTATGGCTACACCTTC
V gene: TRBV4-3
clone size: -
CDR3 length: 14
J gene: TRBJ1-2
D gene: TRBD1

CDR3 protein: CASSYAQGSETQYF
CDR3 DNA: TGTGCCAGCAGCTACGCTCAGGGGTCAGAGACCCAGTACTTC
V gene: TRBV7-2
clone size: -
CDR3 length: 14
J gene: TRBJ2-5
D gene: -

CDR3 protein: CASSQDSDGGYTF
CDR3 DNA: TGCGCCAGCAGCCAAGATTCAGACGGGGGCTACACCTTC
V gene: TRBV4-3
clone size: -
CDR3 length: 13
J gene: TRBJ1-2
D gene: -

CDR3 protein: CASITWGAGKNTEAFF
CDR3 DNA: TGTGCCAGCATAACGTGGGGGGCAGGGAAGAACACTGAAGCTTTCTTT
V gene: TRBV27
clone size: -
CDR3 length: 16
J gene: TRBJ1-1
D gene: -

CDR3 protein: CSGSPLAGSADTQYF
CDR3 DNA: TGCAGCGGCTCCCCACTAGCAGGCTCTGCGGATACGCAGTATTTT
V gene: TRBV29-1
clone size: -
CDR3 length: 15
J gene: TRBJ2-3
D gene: -

CDR3 protein: CASSQDWGTGATNEKLFF
CDR3 DNA: TGCGCCAGCAGCCAAGACTGGGGGACAGGAGCGACTAATGAAAAACTGTTTTTT
V gene: TRBV4-1
clone size: -
CDR3 length: 18
J gene: TRBJ1-4
D gene: TRBD1

CDR3 protein: CASSPRPNGYTF
CDR3 DNA: TGTGCCAGCAGCCCTAGACCTAATGGCTACACCTTC
V gene: TRBV11-2
clone size: -
CDR3 length: 12
J gene: TRBJ1-2
D gene: -

CDR3 protein: CASSEGIYSGNTIYF
CDR3 DNA: TGTGCCAGCAGTGAAGGAATCTACTCTGGAAACACCATATATTTT
V gene: TRBV6-1
clone size: few
CDR3 length: 15
J gene: TRBJ1-3
D gene: -

CDR3 protein: CAISSPGQSYEQYF
CDR3 DNA: TGTGCCATCAGTTCTCCGGGACAGTCCTACGAGCAGTACTTC
V gene: TRBV10-3
clone size: -
CDR3 length: 14
J gene: TRBJ2-7
D gene: TRBD1

CDR3 protein: CASSHTGDTEAFF
CDR3 DNA: TGTGCCAGCAGTCACACAGGGGACACTGAAGCTTTCTTT
V gene: TRBV2
clone size: few
CDR3 length: 13
J gene: TRBJ1-1
D gene: TRBD1

CDR3 protein: CASSLVPSNNEQFF
CDR3 DNA: TGTGCCAGCAGTTTGGTCCCGTCCAACAATGAGCAGTTCTTC
V gene: TRBV28
clone size: few
CDR3 length: 14
J gene: TRBJ2-1
D gene: -

CDR3 protein: CASSYGGAGYEQYF
CDR3 DNA: TGTGCCAGCAGTTACGGGGGGGCGGGCTACGAGCAGTACTTC
V gene: TRBV6-6
clone size: -
CDR3 length: 14
J gene: TRBJ2-7
D gene: -

CDR3 protein: CASSLGQSTGELFF
CDR3 DNA: TGTGCCAGCAGTTTAGGTCAGAGCACCGGGGAGCTGTTTTTT
V gene: TRBV27
clone size: -
CDR3 length: 14
J gene: TRBJ2-2
D gene: -

CDR3 protein: CATSLTSGGLTDTQYF
CDR3 DNA: TGTGCCACCAGTTTGACTAGCGGGGGCCTCACAGATACGCAGTATTTT
V gene: TRBV24-1
clone size: once
CDR3 length: 16
J gene: TRBJ2-3
D gene: TRBD2

CDR3 protein: CASSAALAGGTETQYF
CDR3 DNA: TGTGCCAGCAGCGCCGCTCTAGCGGGGGGCACGGAGACCCAGTACTTC
V gene: TRBV9
clone size: -
CDR3 length: 16
J gene: TRBJ2-5
D gene: TRBD2

CDR3 protein: CASSSGGTPGADTQYF
CDR3 DNA: TGTGCCAGCAGTTCTGGCGGGACTCCAGGAGCAGATACGCAGTATTTT
V gene: TRBV28
clone size: -
CDR3 length: 16
J gene: TRBJ2-3
D gene: -

CDR3 protein: CASSQEIRAAGIHNEQFF
CDR3 DNA: TGTGCCAGCAGCCAAGAAATAAGGGCAGCGGGAATCCACAATGAGCAGTTCTTC
V gene: TRBV4-2
clone size: -
CDR3 length: 18
J gene: TRBJ2-1
D gene: TRBD2

CDR3 protein: CASSLIWTEAFF
CDR3 DNA: TGTGCCAGCAGCTTAATCTGGACTGAAGCTTTCTTT
V gene: TRBV7-8
clone size: -
CDR3 length: 12
J gene: TRBJ1-1
D gene: -

CDR3 protein: CASSPRRNLYGYTF
CDR3 DNA: TGTGCCAGCAGCCCGAGAAGGAATCTCTATGGCTACACCTTC
V gene: TRBV6-5
clone size: -
CDR3 length: 14
J gene: TRBJ1-2
D gene: -

CDR3 protein: CASSVPRAGSPLHF
CDR3 DNA: TGTGCCAGCAGTGTACCCAGGGCCGGGTCACCCCTCCACTTT
V gene: TRBV28
clone size: -
CDR3 length: 14
J gene: TRBJ1-6
D gene: -

CDR3 protein: CASSFKGNLNYGYTF
CDR3 DNA: TGTGCCAGCAGCTTTAAAGGGAATCTAAACTATGGCTACACCTTC
V gene: TRBV5-8
clone size: -
CDR3 length: 15
J gene: TRBJ1-2
D gene: -

CDR3 protein: CASSWAGGRREKLFF
CDR3 DNA: TGTGCCAGCAGTTGGGCAGGGGGCAGGCGTGAAAAACTGTTTTTT
V gene: TRBV28
clone size: once
CDR3 length: 15
J gene: TRBJ1-4
D gene: TRBD1

CDR3 protein: CASSPDREREQYF
CDR3 DNA: TGTGCCAGTAGCCCAGACAGGGAACGCGAGCAGTACTTC
V gene: TRBV19
clone size: -
CDR3 length: 13
J gene: TRBJ2-7
D gene: TRBD1

CDR3 protein: CASSTPGQLTKTFF
CDR3 DNA: TGTGCCAGCAGTACACCGGGACAGTTGACGAAAACTTTCTTT
V gene: TRBV25-1
clone size: -
CDR3 length: 14
J gene: TRBJ1-1
D gene: TRBD1

CDR3 protein: CASSFRDTDTQYF
CDR3 DNA: TGTGCCAGCAGCTTCCGTGACACAGATACGCAGTATTTT
V gene: TRBV5-6
clone size: few
CDR3 length: 13
J gene: TRBJ2-3
D gene: -

CDR3 protein: CASSPTDRAGNQPQHF
CDR3 DNA: TGTGCCAGCTCACCGACGGACAGGGCCGGCAATCAGCCCCAGCATTTT
V gene: TRBV18
clone size: -
CDR3 length: 16
J gene: TRBJ1-5
D gene: TRBD1

CDR3 protein: CASSFRGLNEKLFF
CDR3 DNA: TGTGCCAGCAGTTTCAGGGGCCTTAATGAAAAACTGTTTTTT
V gene: TRBV27
clone size: once
CDR3 length: 14
J gene: TRBJ1-4
D gene: -

CDR3 protein: CASSQEGRIEGELFF
CDR3 DNA: TGTGCCAGCAGCCAAGAGGGACGCATTGAAGGGGAGCTGTTTTTT
V gene: TRBV3-1/TRBV3-2
clone size: once
CDR3 length: 15
J gene: TRBJ2-2
D gene: -

CDR3 protein: CASSPGSYGYTF
CDR3 DNA: TGTGCCAGCAGCCCCGGCTCCTATGGCTACACCTTC
V gene: TRBV28
clone size: -
CDR3 length: 12
J gene: TRBJ1-2
D gene: -

CDR3 protein: CASSNPPEYGYTF
CDR3 DNA: TGCGCCAGCAGTAACCCTCCGGAATATGGCTACACCTTC
V gene: TRBV5-1
clone size: -
CDR3 length: 13
J gene: TRBJ1-2
D gene: -

CDR3 protein: CATRRGQGAAFF
CDR3 DNA: TGTGCGACCAGGAGGGGGCAGGGGGCCGCTTTCTTT
V gene: TRBV25-1
clone size: -
CDR3 length: 12
J gene: TRBJ1-1
D gene: TRBD1

CDR3 protein: CASSLGSENQPQHF
CDR3 DNA: TGTGCCAGCAGCTTAGGATCTGAAAATCAGCCCCAGCATTTT
V gene: TRBV7-8
clone size: -
CDR3 length: 14
J gene: TRBJ1-5
D gene: -

CDR3 protein: CASSLELADTDTQYF
CDR3 DNA: TGTGCCAGCAGCTTAGAGTTAGCGGACACAGATACGCAGTATTTT
V gene: TRBV13
clone size: few
CDR3 length: 15
J gene: TRBJ2-3
D gene: -